This TCR beta chain is from a study of identical twins. Study findings and constraints: Cross-sectional statistical analysis was relied on for the conclusions, without the same donors being followed. Compared with models, monozygotic twins showed more out-of-frame TCR alpha sharing.

Trimming took 4 bases from V and 7 from J; bases not matched to a gene: 4. The germline CDR1 and CDR2 sequences are LGHDT and YNNKEL (reference sequence). CDR3 size: 13 residues. This clonotype was seen only a few times. The antigen is not known. TCRdb independently ran MiXCR on the 5' RACE reads; one entry per CDR3 protein. The data contain approximately 700,000 distinct CDR3 sequences, 6% to 6.5% of them singletons. The chain carries TRBV3-1 and TRBJ1-2, with 9 bases aligning to TRBD1. This TCR came from a young man in good health. The source material was naive T cells sorted from blood. Here the CDR3 reads CASSRDRDSGYTF. Here the CDR3 DNA reads TGTGCCAGCAGCCGGGACAGGGATAGTGGCTACACCTTC.